This paragraph reports one T cell receptor (beta chain). Other DNA sequences in this specimen translate into the identical CDR3. Sequenced by immunoSEQ multiplex PCR; TCRdb stores in-frame clones only, minus some. The sample has about 75,000 clones; about four fifths are singletons. The memory T cells were sequenced right after ex vivo isolation, without culture. V lost 2 bases and J 4 bases, leaving 8 bases between the germline ends. The CDR3 has 13 residues. The germline V gene has CDR1 SEHNR and CDR2 FQNEAQ (reference sequence). The sample originates from a study of CD4 T cell repertoires in COVID-19.

Material: CD4+ T cells from peripheral blood, obtained after recovery from COVID-19. The receptor's source is a human donor who had COVID-19. The V and J genes are TRBV7-9 and TRBJ2-5; D not resolved. The CDR3, as DNA: TGTGCCAGCAGCTTACTGGGCGGAGAGACCCAGTACTTC. As protein: CASSLLGGETQYF.